This TCR beta chain emerged from a study of shared clonotypes between healthy human individuals. As for the study in general: The donor group consisted of two women and three men, aged 18 to 49.

Every donor, a Caucasian adult, lived in Nashville, Tennessee. Details on this clone: What it recognizes is unknown.

Method: immunoSEQ multiplex PCR; TCRdb's copy keeps in-frame clones and lacks some. The sample lists approximately 400,000 clones; roughly 96% were seen once. The CDR3 totals 14 residues. V gave up 6 bases and J gave up 5 bases, with 16 bases separating them. Germline V gene lookup returns CDR1 MNHEY and CDR2 SMNVEV (reference sequence). General study points: A limitation of the genetic and exposure-history diversity represented arose from few donors.

This receptor was taken from a man aged 30-40 years in good health. This chain joins TRBV27 and TRBJ1-1; the D gene is possibly TRBD1 (6 bases). Sequenced: memory CD8+ T cells sorted from blood. Described subset: CD45RO+ cells pooled with CCR7-negative TemRA cells. The CDR3 DNA reads as TGTGCCAGCAGCCTCTCTGACAGGCGGACTGAAGCTTTCTTT. The encoded protein is CASSLSDRRTEAFF.